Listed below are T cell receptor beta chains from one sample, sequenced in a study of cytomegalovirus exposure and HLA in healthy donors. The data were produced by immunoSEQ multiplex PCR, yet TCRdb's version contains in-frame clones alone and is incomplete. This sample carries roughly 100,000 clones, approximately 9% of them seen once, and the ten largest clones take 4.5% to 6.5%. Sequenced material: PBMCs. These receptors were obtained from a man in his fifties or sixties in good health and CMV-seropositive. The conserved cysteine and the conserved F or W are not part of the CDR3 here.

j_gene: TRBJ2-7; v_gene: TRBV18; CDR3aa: ASSPVGVYEQY
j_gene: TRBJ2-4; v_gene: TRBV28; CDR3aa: ASSVRQLAKNIQY
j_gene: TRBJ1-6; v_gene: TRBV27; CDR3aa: ASSSSDREGRRYNSPLH
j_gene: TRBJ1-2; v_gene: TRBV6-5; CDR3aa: ASSYESGGGYT
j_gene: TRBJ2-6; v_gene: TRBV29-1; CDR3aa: SVGGGLRSGANVLT
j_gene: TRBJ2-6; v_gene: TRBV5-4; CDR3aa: ASSLVSGGANVLT
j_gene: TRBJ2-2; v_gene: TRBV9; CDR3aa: ASSVGATSTGELF
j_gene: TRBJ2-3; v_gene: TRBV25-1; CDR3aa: ASSELAGGGTDTQY
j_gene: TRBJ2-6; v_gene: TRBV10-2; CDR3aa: ASARITGANVLT
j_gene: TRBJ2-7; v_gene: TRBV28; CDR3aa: ASSFPPTYEQY
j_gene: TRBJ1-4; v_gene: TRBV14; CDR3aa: ASSQGSGSTNEKLF